This TCR beta chain was identified in a study of long-term antiretroviral therapy in people with HIV. The authors ran the immunoSEQ assay, v3.0, at survey level. Libraries were prepared by immunoSEQ multiplex PCR; TCRdb keeps only in-frame clonotypes and omits some of them. The sample shows about 20,000 clones, more than 80% of them seen only once. This material consisted of unsorted PBMCs, taken 0.2 years after starting antiretroviral therapy. This TCR was sampled from a middle-aged woman with HIV.

CDR3 amino acids: CASSPIDEKLFF. The CDR3 bases are TGTGCCAGCAGCCCCATCGATGAAAAACTGTTTTTT. The chain carries TRBV7-9 and TRBJ1-4; no reliable D call. The CDR3 length is 12 residues. Trimming pared 5 bases from V and 6 bases from J, leaving 7 bases between. Germline V CDR1 and CDR2: SEHNR, FQNEAQ (reference sequence).